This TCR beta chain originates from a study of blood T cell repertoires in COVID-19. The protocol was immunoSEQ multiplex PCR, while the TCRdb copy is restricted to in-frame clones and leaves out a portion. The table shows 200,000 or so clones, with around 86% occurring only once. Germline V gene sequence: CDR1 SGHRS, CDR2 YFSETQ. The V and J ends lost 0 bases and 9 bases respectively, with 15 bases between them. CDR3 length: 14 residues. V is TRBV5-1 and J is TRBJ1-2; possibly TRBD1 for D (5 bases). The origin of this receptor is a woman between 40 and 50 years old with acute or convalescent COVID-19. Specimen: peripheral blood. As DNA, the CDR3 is TGCGCCAGCAGCTTGGGACAATTCAGGGCAAGCTACACCTTC. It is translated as CASSLGQFRASYTF. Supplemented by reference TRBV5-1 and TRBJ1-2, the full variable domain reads KAGVTQTPRYLIKTRGQQVTLSCSPISGHRSVSWYQQTPGQGLQFLFEYFSETQRNKGNFPGRFSGRQFSNSRSEMNVSTLELGDSALYLCASSLGQFRASYTFGSGTRLTVV.